Shown below are 8 T cell receptor beta chains from a single sample sequenced in a study of blood T cell repertoires in COVID-19. Here immunoSEQ multiplex PCR was the method, and the copy in TCRdb shows in-frame clones only, minus some. The sample consists of more than 200,000 clones, around 90% of them appearing once. Sequencing used PBMCs or T cells enriched from blood (not recorded which). Receptor source: a woman in her twenties or thirties who had been exposed to COVID-19.

This clone was detected a few times. The V gene is TRBV2, the J gene TRBJ2-1; perhaps TRBD1 as D (6 bases). The CDR3 consists of 15 residues. Trimming left V 1 base short and J 7 bases short, with 14 bases between. CDR1 and CDR2 (germline): SNHLY, FYNNEI. The CDR3 sequence: CASSEGGYRANEQFF. The CDR3 DNA follows: TGTGCCAGCAGTGAAGGAGGCTACAGGGCGAATGAGCAGTTCTTC.

The gene calls are TRBV19 and TRBJ2-7; D remains unclear. The CDR3 has 14 residues. Germline CDR1 and CDR2: LNHDA and SQIVND (reference sequence). The V gene lost 7 bases and the J gene lost 1 base, with 14 bases spanning the gap. The DNA for the CDR3 is TGTGCCAGTACTCCGTCCTTCTCTTCCTACGAGCAGTACTTC. Translating gives CASTPSFSSYEQYF.

V is TRBV28 and J is TRBJ1-4; D is possibly TRBD1 (5 bases). CDR1 and CDR2 (germline): MDHEN, SYDVKM. The V end was cut by 3 bases, the J end by 6 bases, with 17 bases between. There are 16 residues in the CDR3. The chain's CDR3 is CASSLVRGGWDEKLFF. As DNA, the CDR3 is TGTGCCAGCAGTTTGGTTCGGGGGGGATGGGATGAAAAACTGTTTTTT.

Note on this clone: The same CDR3 arises from other DNA sequences in this sample as well. The chain has TRBV5-5 and TRBJ1-1, with D perhaps TRBD1 (5 bases). This CDR3 is 14 amino acids long. The ends were cut back, 0 bases at V and 4 bases at J, with 10 bases in the middle. From germline, CDR1 is SGHKS and CDR2 YYEKEE (reference sequence). CDR3 sequence: CASSLGQGGTEAFF. CDR3 sequence (DNA): TGTGCCAGCAGCTTGGGGCAGGGAGGCACTGAAGCTTTCTTT.

This clone was seen a single time. V is TRBV5-1 and J is TRBJ1-3; unclear D gene. In germline, CDR1 is SGHRS, CDR2 YFSETQ. The V end lost 2 bases, the J end lost 2 bases, and 8 bases lay between the germline ends. This CDR3 has 14 residues. Written as DNA, the CDR3 is TGCGCCAGCAGCTTAAGGGAGACTGGAAACACCATATATTTT. As protein: CASSLRETGNTIYF.

The V and J genes are TRBV3-1 (or the pseudogene TRBV3-2) and TRBJ2-1; 15 bases fit TRBD2. CDR3 length: 15 residues. The V segment lost 4 bases and the J segment 6 bases; nucleotides outside the gene matches: 1. Germline CDR1 and CDR2: LGHDT and YNNKEL (reference sequence). The DNA of the CDR3 is TGTGCCAGCAGCCGGACTAGCGGGAGGGTCAATGAGCAGTTCTTC. Protein: CASSRTSGRVNEQFF.

In its sample, this clone was seen once. The CDR3 nucleotides are TGTGCCAGCAGCCCTAGCGGGAGGGCCGTGGAGACCCAGTACTTC. This codes for CASSPSGRAVETQYF. The V gene is TRBV9, the J gene TRBJ2-5; 12 bases are shared with TRBD2. CDR1 and CDR2 (germline): SGDLS, YYNGEE. J gave up 5 bases and V 4 bases, and 6 bases lay outside the gene matches. The CDR3 has 15 residues. Combining the CDR3 with reference TRBV9 and TRBJ2-5 gives the whole variable domain DSGVTQTPKHLITATGQRVTLRCSPRSGDLSVYWYQQSLDQGLQFLIQYYNGEERAKGNILERFSAQQFPDLHSELNLSSLELGDSALYFCASSPSGRAVETQYFGPGTRLLVL.

V usage is TRBV6-5 and J usage is TRBJ1-4; D uncertain. The CDR3 runs to 15 residues. Between the trimmed V and J ends, which lost 8 bases and 0 bases, there was a span of 13 bases. Germline lookup yields CDR1 MNHEY and CDR2 SVGAGI. CDR3 bases: TGTGCCAGCCGGAGTACAATTACAACTAATGAAAAACTGTTTTTT. Translation gives CASRSTITTNEKLFF.